These 12 T cell receptor beta chains came from one sample sequenced in a study of T cell responses to AZD1222 COVID-19 vaccine. This table comes from immunoSEQ multiplex PCR, and its TCRdb copy is limited to in-frame clones, with some not included. This sample has roughly 160,000 clones; about 92% occur once, and the top ten carry around 0.96%. The sample in question was peripheral blood, obtained on day 0 of AZD1222 vaccination. These receptors originate from an adult in good health.

The chain couples TRBV9 to TRBJ1-6; D ambiguous. Germline assignment: CDR1 SGDLS and CDR2 YYNGEE. The V gene lost 1 base and the J gene lost 10 bases, with 9 bases spanning the gap. CDR3 length equals 13 residues. The CDR3 loop reads CASSVQVGSPLHF. Written as DNA, the CDR3 is TGTGCCAGCAGCGTACAGGTTGGATCACCCCTCCACTTT.

CDR3 amino acids: CASSYYGGEDEQYF. CDR3 in DNA: TGTGCCAGCAGTTACTACGGGGGTGAGGACGAGCAGTACTTC. The chain couples TRBV6-2 or TRBV6-3 to TRBJ2-7; TRBD2 might be the D (6 bases). The CDR3 contains 14 residues. V lost 1 base, J lost 5 bases, and 12 bases lay in between. Germline CDR1 is MNHEY and CDR2 is SVGEGT.

This chain uses TRBV4-3 with TRBJ2-7; 8 bases line up with TRBD1. The trim removed 4 bases at V and 4 bases at J, leaving 6 bases unmatched. The CDR3 has 14 amino acids. CDR1 is LGHNA and CDR2 is YSLEER in the germline V gene. DNA for the CDR3: TGCGCCAGCAGCCTCGACAGGGGTTTTTACGAGCAGTACTTC. Residues: CASSLDRGFYEQYF.

The chain joins TRBV5-5 to TRBJ1-2, with D perhaps TRBD1 (6 bases). This CDR3 has 14 amino acids. Germline V gives CDR1 SGHKS, CDR2 YYEKEE (reference sequence). Trimming shortened V by 4 bases and J by 4 bases, and 14 bases separated the two germline ends. CDR3 protein: CASSITGTSYGYTF. As DNA, the CDR3 is TGTGCCAGCAGCATCACCGGGACAAGCTATGGCTACACCTTC. Full variable domain (outside the CDR3, taken from reference TRBV5-5 and TRBJ1-2): DAGVTQSPTHLIKTRGQQVTLRCSPISGHKSVSWYQQVLGQGPQFIFQYYEKEERGRGNFPDRFSARQFPNYSSELNVNALLLGDSALYLCASSITGTSYGYTFGSGTRLTVV.

This clone was detected only a few times. V usage is TRBV5-1 and J usage is TRBJ1-3; no reliable D call. V lost 0 bases to trimming and J lost 0 bases, with 10 bases between them. The CDR3 has 16 amino acids. Germline V gene sequence: CDR1 SGHRS, CDR2 YFSETQ. CDR3 DNA: TGCGCCAGCAGCTTGGGGAAGGGCGTCTCTGGAAACACCATATATTTT. It is translated as CASSLGKGVSGNTIYF.

As DNA, the CDR3 is TGTGCCAGCAGCCAGAACTATGGCTACACCTTC. Amino acid sequence: CASSQNYGYTF. The gene calls are TRBV4-2 and TRBJ1-2; D is uncertain. The CDR3 spans 11 residues. Germline V CDR1 and CDR2: LGHNA, YNFKEQ. V lost 3 bases and J 2 bases, leaving 1 base between the germline ends.

A note on this clone: Different DNA sequences within this sample yield the same CDR3. The chain recombines TRBV6-1 with TRBJ2-5; 8 bases map to TRBD1. This CDR3 region has 14 residues. V lost 3 bases to trimming and J lost 2 bases; unmatched junction nucleotides: 2. Per the germline V gene, CDR1 is MNHNS and CDR2 is SASEGT. The CDR3, as DNA: TGTGCCAGCAGTGAGGGACAGGTACAAGAGACCCAGTACTTC. The encoded protein is CASSEGQVQETQYF.

This clone appeared once. V gene TRBV4-1 combines with J gene TRBJ1-2; 7 nucleotides line up with TRBD1. The CDR3 runs 14 residues. The V gene end was trimmed by 4 bases and the J gene end by 4 bases; junction bases not matched to a gene: 6. Germline V gives CDR1 MGHRA, CDR2 YSYEKL. CDR3: CASSRDRDAYGYTF. CDR3 in DNA: TGCGCCAGCAGCCGCGACAGGGACGCCTATGGCTACACCTTC.

A few counts support this clone. The chain recombines TRBV5-8 with TRBJ1-1; D is perhaps TRBD1 (6 bases). Trimming shortened V by 3 bases and J by 0 bases, and 15 bases separated the two germline ends. The CDR3 consists of 16 residues. Per germline, CDR1 SGHTS and CDR2 YDEGEE. For the CDR3, the DNA is TGTGCCAGCAGCTCAATCAGGGGTTCGATGAACACTGAAGCTTTCTTT. This encodes CASSSIRGSMNTEAFF.

The chain recombines TRBV9 with TRBJ2-2, with 9 bases aligning to TRBD1. V was pared by 4 bases and J by 7 bases, with 8 bases of the junction left unmatched. CDR1 is SGDLS and CDR2 is YYNGEE in the germline V gene. The CDR3 is made up of 15 amino acids. The CDR3 region is CASSNRQGEGGELFF. CDR3 DNA sequence: TGTGCCAGCAGCAACCGACAGGGGGAGGGCGGGGAGCTGTTTTTT.

The rearrangement uses TRBV7-9 and TRBJ1-4; no firm D call. This CDR3 contains 14 residues. CDR1 is SEHNR and CDR2 is FQNEAQ in the germline V gene (reference sequence). Trimming cost V 1 base and J 4 bases, with 7 bases left between them. CDR3 in amino acids: CASSLGTNNEKLFF. The DNA of the CDR3 is TGTGCCAGCAGCTTAGGGACCAATAATGAAAAACTGTTTTTT.

This rearrangement joins TRBV6-1 to TRBJ1-2, with D tentatively TRBD1 (5 bases). The length of the CDR3 is 15 residues. Trimming took 3 bases from V and 8 from J, leaving 19 bases between them. The germline V gene encodes CDR1 MNHNS and CDR2 SASEGT. CDR3 DNA: TGTGCCAGCAGTGAGTGGGTCCAGGGCCTTTTCGGCTACACCTTC. Its translation is CASSEWVQGLFGYTF.